Shown below are 20 T cell receptor beta chains from a single sample sequenced in a study of T-cell memory formation after mild COVID-19. TCRdb called the 5' RACE reads again in MiXCR, with one record for every CDR3 protein. The sample contains about 430,000 distinct CDR3 sequences, roughly 24% of which appear only once. Sequencing was carried out using PBMCs or a T cell subset sorted from them (not recorded which). Source of these receptors: an adult woman who had mild COVID-19 (a few samples of this study predate the infection). Cell type and time point are not known.

This rearrangement joins TRBV10-3 to TRBJ2-3; the match to TRBD2 covers 11 bases. CDR3 length equals 16 residues. Per germline, CDR1 ENHRY and CDR2 SYGVKD. V shed 6 bases and J 1 base; nucleotides not matched to a gene: 6. The CDR3 nucleotides are TGTGCCATCAGCACTACTAGCGGGGGAGGCACAGATACGCAGTATTTT. Translated: CAISTTSGGGTDTQYF.

The J gene is TRBJ2-5, the V gene TRBV5-4; D is undetermined. Germline loops: CDR1 SGHNT, CDR2 YYREEE (reference sequence). Trimming took 2 bases from V and 0 from J, leaving 11 bases between them. This CDR3 contains 15 residues. Here the CDR3 reads CASSFGPGDQETQYF. The CDR3 bases are TGTGCCAGCAGCTTCGGCCCGGGCGACCAAGAGACCCAGTACTTC.

This clonotype was counted a few times. V and J are TRBV5-1 and TRBJ2-7, with TRBD1 matching 8 bases. The CDR3 loop spans 15 amino acids. CDR1 is SGHRS and CDR2 is YFSETQ in the germline V gene. V was clipped by 4 bases and J by 6 bases; unmatched bases: 12. CDR3 nucleotide sequence: TGCGCCAGCAGCGCGGGACAGGTGGTGGGGTCCGAGCAGTACTTC. Its translation is CASSAGQVVGSEQYF.

This clonotype was detected only a few times. CDR3 bases: TGTGCCAGCAGCCAAGGACAGCTTAATGAAAAACTGTTTTTT. It translates to CASSQGQLNEKLFF. This rearrangement joins TRBV12-3 or TRBV12-4 to TRBJ1-4; D might be TRBD1 (6 bases). The CDR3 extends over 14 amino acids. V was clipped by 6 bases and J by 4 bases, with 12 bases between them.

This sequence joins TRBV23-1 and TRBJ2-3, with 9 nucleotides matching TRBD2. TRBV23-1 is an ORF, with its function uncertain. V was pared by 2 bases and J by 6 bases, with 9 bases of the junction left unmatched. The length of the CDR3 is 16 residues. The CDR3 DNA reads TGCGCCAGCAGTCAACAGGGTAGCGGGGGTAAGGATACGCAGTATTTT. This gives the protein CASSQQGSGGKDTQYF.

The rearrangement joins TRBV23-1 to TRBJ1-2; D is unclear. TRBV23-1 falls under the ORF class, with uncertain function. There are 14 residues in the CDR3. Between the trimmed V and J ends, which lost 4 bases and 1 base, there was a span of 10 bases. CDR3 DNA sequence: TGCGCCAGCAGTCCCCGGACGGATAACTATGGCTACACCTTC. Its protein product is CASSPRTDNYGYTF.

The chain is built from TRBV6-6 and TRBJ1-2; 8 bases are a match to TRBD1. V dropped 5 bases and J dropped 6; count of bases not matched to a gene: 5. The CDR3 runs to 13 residues. Per germline, CDR1 MNHNY and CDR2 SVGAGI (reference sequence). The CDR3 is CASSTTGDNGYTF. CDR3 DNA sequence: TGTGCCAGCAGTACGACAGGGGACAATGGCTACACCTTC.

This clonotype was counted only a few times. The chain uses TRBV5-6 and TRBJ2-7; D is unclear. This CDR3 is 15 amino acids long. Trimming pared 3 bases from V and 1 base from J, leaving 14 bases between. CDR1 is SGHDT and CDR2 is YYEEEE in the germline V gene. CDR3 protein: CASSWGEAMSYEQYF. The CDR3 DNA reads TGTGCCAGCAGCTGGGGTGAGGCGATGTCCTACGAGCAGTACTTC.

This clonotype was picked up a small number of times. This chain connects TRBV6-2 or TRBV6-3 to TRBJ2-1, with D tentatively TRBD1 (6 bases). The CDR3 is 15 amino acids. The germline CDR1 and CDR2 sequences are MNHEY and SVGEGT. With 6 bases removed from V and 6 bases from J, the gap between germline ends came to 18 bases. CDR3 in DNA: TGTGCCAGCAGATCCTCAGGGGTGATGGTCAATGAGCAGTTCTTC. Amino acids: CASRSSGVMVNEQFF.

This chain connects TRBV6-5 to TRBJ2-5; 8 bases align to TRBD1. The CDR3 consists of 17 residues. Germline V gene lookup returns CDR1 MNHEY and CDR2 SVGAGI. The V segment lost 2 bases and the J segment 1 base; nucleotides outside the gene matches: 9. In nucleotides, the CDR3 is TGTGCCAGCAGTTACGAGTACCGGGACAGGAGCCAAGAGACCCAGTACTTC. This gives the protein CASSYEYRDRSQETQYF.

This clonotype has more than one count but fewer than ten. The V gene is TRBV15, the J gene TRBJ2-7; D is unclear. With 5 bases removed from V and 0 bases from J, the gap between germline ends came to 17 bases. The CDR3 loop spans 16 amino acids. The germline V gene encodes CDR1 LNHNV and CDR2 YYDKDF (reference sequence). DNA of the CDR3: TGTGCCACCAGCGCCCTGGGTAGTCTGGACTCCTACGAGCAGTACTTC. Translating it yields CATSALGSLDSYEQYF. Filled out from reference TRBV15 and TRBJ2-7, the complete variable domain reads DAMVIQNPRYQVTQFGKPVTLSCSQTLNHNVMYWYQQKSSQAPKLLFHYYDKDFNNEADTPDNFQSRRPNTSFCFLDIRSPGLGDTAMYLCATSALGSLDSYEQYFGPGTRLTVT.

This clonotype has more than one count but fewer than ten. The chain links TRBV7-9 to TRBJ2-5; 9 nucleotides match TRBD1. The CDR3 length is 15 residues. The germline V gene encodes CDR1 SEHNR and CDR2 FQNEAQ (reference sequence). V gave up 5 bases and J gave up 5 bases; unmatched junction bases: 9. This CDR3 is CASSRRQGVEETQYF. The CDR3 DNA follows: TGTGCCAGCAGCCGAAGACAGGGGGTTGAGGAGACCCAGTACTTC.

This clonotype was observed a few times. The chain couples TRBV24-1 to TRBJ2-3, with D possibly matching TRBD1 (6 bases). CDR1 and CDR2 (germline): KGHDR, SFDVKD. The CDR3 is 17 amino acids. Trimming took off 4 bases at V and 6 bases at J, with 22 bases between the two ends. The chain's CDR3 is CATSDPQDSLDSDTQYF. DNA for the CDR3: TGTGCCACCAGTGACCCGCAGGACAGTCTGGATTCGGATACGCAGTATTTT.

This clonotype was seen a handful of times. This sequence joins TRBV7-3 and TRBJ2-2; the match to TRBD2 covers 7 bases. This CDR3 comprises 17 residues. Germline loops: CDR1 SGHTA, CDR2 FQGTGA. Trimming removed 2 bases from V and 5 bases from J; junction bases left unmatched: 11. The CDR3 region has the DNA TGTGCCAGCAGCTTACTTCCTACGACGCGGGGGACCGGGGAGCTGTTTTTT. Translation: CASSLLPTTRGTGELFF. Filled out from reference TRBV7-3 and TRBJ2-2, the complete variable domain reads GAGVSQTPSNKVTEKGKYVELRCDPISGHTALYWYRQSLGQGPEFLIYFQGTGAADDSGLPNDRFFAVRPEGSVSTLKIQRTERGDSAVYLCASSLLPTTRGTGELFFGEGSRLTVL.

This clonotype was seen repeatedly, ten times or more. Sequence at one end of the junction differs from germline and may be a read error. The CDR3 sequence: CASSLGTGNEQFF. For the CDR3, the DNA is TGCGCCAGCAGCTTGGGGACAGGGAATGAGCAGTTCTTC. The J gene is TRBJ2-1, the V gene TRBV7-9, with 9 bases identical to TRBD1. CDR1 and CDR2 from the germline V gene are SEHNR and FQNEAQ (reference sequence). This CDR3 contains 13 residues.

This clonotype appeared a few times. The CDR3 DNA is TGTGCCAGCTCTCCCTGGACAGGGGGCTACAAAAACATTCAGTACTTC. It yields the protein CASSPWTGGYKNIQYF. The chain is built from TRBV18 and TRBJ2-4; 11 nucleotides match TRBD1. V gave up 6 bases and J gave up 3 bases; unmatched junction bases: 7. Germline V gene data show CDR1 as KGHSH and CDR2 as LQKENI. CDR3 length equals 16 residues.

This clonotype was counted a few times. The V call is TRBV5-1, the J call TRBJ2-1, with D possibly matching TRBD2 (6 bases). Between the trimmed V and J ends, which lost 4 bases and 5 bases, there was a span of 28 bases. Germline CDR1 is SGHRS and CDR2 is YFSETQ. The CDR3 runs to 19 residues. In DNA, the CDR3 is TGCGCCAGCAGCCCGACTTCCCGGTGGGGCGGCGGAGGGGACAATGAGCAGTTCTTC. Translating gives CASSPTSRWGGGGDNEQFF.

The chain uses TRBV4-3 and TRBJ1-2, with a weak D call TRBD1 (5 bases). Trimming cost V 0 bases and J 4 bases, with 12 bases left between them. Germline assignment: CDR1 LGHNA and CDR2 YSLEER. The CDR3 has 15 amino acids. CDR3 residues: CASSQDKGAPYGYTF. In DNA, the CDR3 is TGCGCCAGCAGCCAAGATAAAGGGGCTCCCTATGGCTACACCTTC.

The rearrangement joins TRBV5-1 to TRBJ2-1; TRBD1 might be the D (6 bases). The CDR3 has 16 residues. Germline V gene data show CDR1 as SGHRS and CDR2 as YFSETQ. Trimming removed 1 base from V and 6 bases from J, with 17 bases in between. The CDR3 DNA follows: TGCGCCAGCAGCTTGCCCTCCGGGACACAGACCAATGAGCAGTTCTTC. Its protein is CASSLPSGTQTNEQFF.

This clonotype was seen ten or more times. The chain couples TRBV12-3 or TRBV12-4 to TRBJ2-1; 10 bases line up with TRBD2. The ends lost 6 bases at V and 1 base at J; junction bases unmatched: 3. This CDR3 spans 15 amino acids. The CDR3 DNA is TGTGCCAGCAGGGCTAGCGGGAGTTCCTACAATGAGCAGTTCTTC. The encoded protein is CASRASGSSYNEQFF.